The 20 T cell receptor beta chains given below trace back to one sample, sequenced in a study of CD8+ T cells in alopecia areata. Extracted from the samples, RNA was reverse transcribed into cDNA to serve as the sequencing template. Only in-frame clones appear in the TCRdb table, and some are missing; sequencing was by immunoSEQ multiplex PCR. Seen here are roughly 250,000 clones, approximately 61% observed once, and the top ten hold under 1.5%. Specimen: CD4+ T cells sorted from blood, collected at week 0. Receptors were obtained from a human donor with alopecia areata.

Here the CDR3 reads CAWSAWDRENGYTF. In DNA, the CDR3 is TGTGCCTGGAGCGCCTGGGACAGGGAGAATGGCTACACCTTC. This chain connects TRBV30 to TRBJ1-2, with 9 positions matching TRBD1. Germline assignment: CDR1 GTSNPN and CDR2 SVGIG (reference sequence). The CDR3 totals 14 residues. V lost 3 bases to trimming and J lost 6 bases; unmatched junction nucleotides: 8.

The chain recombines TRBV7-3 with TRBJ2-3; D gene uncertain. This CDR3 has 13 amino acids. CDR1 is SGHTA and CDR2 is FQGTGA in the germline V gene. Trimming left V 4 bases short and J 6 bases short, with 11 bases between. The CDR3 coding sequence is TGTGCCAGCAGCTCCTCCTCCCCCGATACGCAGTATTTT. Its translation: CASSSSSPDTQYF.

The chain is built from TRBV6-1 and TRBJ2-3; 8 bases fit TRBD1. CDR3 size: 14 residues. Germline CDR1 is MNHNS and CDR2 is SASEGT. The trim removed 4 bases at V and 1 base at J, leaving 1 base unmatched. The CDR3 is CASSVGQGTDTQYF. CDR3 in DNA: TGTGCCAGCAGTGTGGGACAGGGCACAGATACGCAGTATTTT.

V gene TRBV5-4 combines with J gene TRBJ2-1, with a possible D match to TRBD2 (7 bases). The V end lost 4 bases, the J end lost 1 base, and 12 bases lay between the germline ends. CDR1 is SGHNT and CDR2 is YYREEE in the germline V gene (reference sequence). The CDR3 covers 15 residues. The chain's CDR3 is CASSHGGPSYNEQFF. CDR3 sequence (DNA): TGTGCCAGCAGCCACGGGGGGCCGTCCTACAATGAGCAGTTCTTC.

The CDR3 loop reads CASSFPSNYGYTF. The CDR3 DNA follows: TGTGCCAGCAGCTTTCCTTCGAACTATGGCTACACCTTC. V is TRBV13 and J is TRBJ1-2, with D unclear. CDR3 length: 13 amino acids. Germline CDR1 and CDR2: PRHDT and FYEKMQ (reference sequence). Between the trimmed V and J ends, which lost 3 bases and 2 bases, there was a span of 7 bases.

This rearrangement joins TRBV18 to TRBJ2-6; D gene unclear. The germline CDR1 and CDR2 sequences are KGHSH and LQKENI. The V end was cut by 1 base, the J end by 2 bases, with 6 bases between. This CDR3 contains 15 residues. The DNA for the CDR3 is TGTGCCAGCTCACCACTCCAGGCTGGGGCCAACGTCCTGACTTTC. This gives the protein CASSPLQAGANVLTF.

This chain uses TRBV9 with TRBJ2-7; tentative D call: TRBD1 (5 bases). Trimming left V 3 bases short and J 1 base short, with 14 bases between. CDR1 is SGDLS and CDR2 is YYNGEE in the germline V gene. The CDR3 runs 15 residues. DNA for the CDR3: TGTGCCAGCAGCGAGGGGATCGGCGTGTCCTACGAGCAGTACTTC. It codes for CASSEGIGVSYEQYF.

The CDR3 nucleotides read TGTGCCAGCAGCGCCTTAGCGGGGTCCATCGGGAGTGAGCAGTTCTTC. Protein: CASSALAGSIGSEQFF. The chain employs TRBV9 and TRBJ2-1; TRBD2 matches 8 bases. J was trimmed by 9 bases and V by 3 bases; bases with no gene match: 14. The CDR3 has 16 amino acids. Germline V gene data show CDR1 as SGDLS and CDR2 as YYNGEE. The full variable domain, with the rest looked up from reference TRBV9 and TRBJ2-1, is DSGVTQTPKHLITATGQRVTLRCSPRSGDLSVYWYQQSLDQGLQFLIQYYNGEERAKGNILERFSAQQFPDLHSELNLSSLELGDSALYFCASSALAGSIGSEQFFGPGTRLTVL.

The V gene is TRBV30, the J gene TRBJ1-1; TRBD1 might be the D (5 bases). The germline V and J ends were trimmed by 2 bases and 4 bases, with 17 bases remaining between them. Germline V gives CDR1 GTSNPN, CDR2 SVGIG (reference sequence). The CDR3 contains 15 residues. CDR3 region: CAWSILRQLSTEAFF. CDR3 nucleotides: TGTGCCTGGAGTATCCTCCGACAGTTGAGCACTGAAGCTTTCTTT.

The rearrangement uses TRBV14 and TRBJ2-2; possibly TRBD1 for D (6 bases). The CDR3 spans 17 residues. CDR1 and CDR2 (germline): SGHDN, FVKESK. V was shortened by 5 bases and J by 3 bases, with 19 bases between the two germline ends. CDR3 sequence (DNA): TGTGCCAGCAGCGTAGCCCAGGGGTCCGCAGACACCGGGGAGCTGTTTTTT. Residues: CASSVAQGSADTGELFF.

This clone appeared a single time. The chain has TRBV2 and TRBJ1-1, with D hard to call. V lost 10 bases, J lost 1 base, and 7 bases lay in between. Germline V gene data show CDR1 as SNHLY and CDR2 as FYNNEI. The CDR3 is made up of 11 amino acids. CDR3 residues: CAIHSNTEAFF. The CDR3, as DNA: TGTGCCATACACTCGAACACTGAAGCTTTCTTT.

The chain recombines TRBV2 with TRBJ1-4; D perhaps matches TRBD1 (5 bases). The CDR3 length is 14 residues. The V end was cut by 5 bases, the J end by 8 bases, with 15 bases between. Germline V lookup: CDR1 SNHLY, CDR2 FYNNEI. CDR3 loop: CASSRGHGREKLFF. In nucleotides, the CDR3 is TGTGCCAGCAGTCGGGGCCACGGCCGGGAAAAACTGTTTTTT.

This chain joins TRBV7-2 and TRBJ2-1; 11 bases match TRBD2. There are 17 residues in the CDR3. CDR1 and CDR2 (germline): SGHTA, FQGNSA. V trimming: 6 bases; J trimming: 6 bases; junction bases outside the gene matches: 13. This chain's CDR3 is CASRRRASGGLLNEQFF. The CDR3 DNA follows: TGTGCCAGCAGACGCCGGGCTAGCGGGGGGCTACTCAATGAGCAGTTCTTC. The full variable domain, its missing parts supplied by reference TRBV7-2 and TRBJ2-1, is GAGVSQSPSNKVTEKGKDVELRCDPISGHTALYWYRQSLGQGLEFLIYFQGNSAPDKSGLPSDRFSAERTGGSVSTLTIQRTQQEDSAVYLCASRRRASGGLLNEQFFGPGTRLTVL.

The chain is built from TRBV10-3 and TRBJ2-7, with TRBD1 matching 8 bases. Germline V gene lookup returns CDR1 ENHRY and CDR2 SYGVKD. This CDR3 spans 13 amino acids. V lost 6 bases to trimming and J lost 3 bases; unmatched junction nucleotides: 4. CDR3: CAISRDRNYEQYF. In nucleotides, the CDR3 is TGTGCCATCAGCCGGGACAGGAACTACGAGCAGTACTTC.

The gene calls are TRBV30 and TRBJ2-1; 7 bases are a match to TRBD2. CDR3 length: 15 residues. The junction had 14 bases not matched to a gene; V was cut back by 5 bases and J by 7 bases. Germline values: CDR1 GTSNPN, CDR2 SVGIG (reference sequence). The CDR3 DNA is TGTGCCTGGGCCCCCCGCGGGGGATTACGAAATGAGCAGTTCTTC. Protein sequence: CAWAPRGGLRNEQFF.

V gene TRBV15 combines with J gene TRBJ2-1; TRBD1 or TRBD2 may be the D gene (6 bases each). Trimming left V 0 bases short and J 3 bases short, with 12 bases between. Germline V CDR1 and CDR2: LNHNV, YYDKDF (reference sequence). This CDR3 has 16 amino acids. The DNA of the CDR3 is TGTGCCACCAGCAGAGAGTGGGGGGCGGTCTACAATGAGCAGTTCTTC. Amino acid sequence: CATSREWGAVYNEQFF.

The CDR3 protein is CASSVGRVETQYF. DNA for the CDR3: TGTGCCAGCAGCGTAGGTCGAGTGGAGACCCAGTACTTC. The rearrangement links TRBV9 to TRBJ2-5, with D hard to call. V gave up 0 bases and J gave up 5 bases, with 8 bases separating them. Germline values: CDR1 SGDLS, CDR2 YYNGEE. The CDR3 has 13 residues.

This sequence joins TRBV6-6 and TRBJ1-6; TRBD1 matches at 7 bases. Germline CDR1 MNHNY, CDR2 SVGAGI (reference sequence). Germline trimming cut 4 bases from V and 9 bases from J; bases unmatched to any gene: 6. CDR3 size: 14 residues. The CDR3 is CASSWGTEGSPLHF. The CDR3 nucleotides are TGTGCCAGCAGTTGGGGGACAGAGGGTTCACCCCTCCACTTT.

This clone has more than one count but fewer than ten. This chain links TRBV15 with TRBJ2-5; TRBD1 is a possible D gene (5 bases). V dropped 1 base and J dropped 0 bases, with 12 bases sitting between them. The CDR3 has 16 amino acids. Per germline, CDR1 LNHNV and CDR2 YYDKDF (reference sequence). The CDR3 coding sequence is TGTGCCACCAGCAGAGTTGGGCAGGGCTACCAAGAGACCCAGTACTTC. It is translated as CATSRVGQGYQETQYF.

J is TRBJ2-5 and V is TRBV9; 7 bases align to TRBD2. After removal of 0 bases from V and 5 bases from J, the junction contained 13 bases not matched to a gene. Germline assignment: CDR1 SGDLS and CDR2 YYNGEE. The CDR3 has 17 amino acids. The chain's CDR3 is CASSVDTPAGVMETQYF. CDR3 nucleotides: TGTGCCAGCAGCGTAGATACCCCCGCGGGGGTAATGGAGACCCAGTACTTC.